This T cell receptor beta chain was sequenced during a study of CXCR3-negative and CXCR3-positive naive CD8 T cells. Study-level findings and limits: Naive cells with CXCR3 showed TRB CDR3s that were more hydrophobic than those in CXCR3-negative naive cells. Similar TRBV-TRBJ usage was seen in naive cells (both CXCR3-negative and CXCR3-positive), but memory cells differed. Naive subsets had comparable surface CD5; TCR strength was inferred from TRB CDR3 properties.

A CD45RO-CCR7+CD27+CD95- phenotype identified naive CD8+ T cells. All TRB cDNA libraries came from 5' RACE performed with UMI labels. TCRdb reprocessed the 5' RACE reads and keeps a single row for each CDR3 protein, giving no DNA. In all, the sample yields about 63,000 distinct CDR3 sequences. The germline V gene has CDR1 LNHDA and CDR2 SQIVND (reference sequence). This CDR3 contains 14 residues. Concerning this clonotype: Its antigen is unknown.

Input material: naive CXCR3+ CD8+ T cells from blood. The subset was: CD45RO-CCR7+CD27+CD95- naive CD8+ T cells expressing CXCR3 (TNR3+). The V and J genes are TRBV19 and TRBJ2-1; TCRdb returns TRBD1, unconfirmable since there is no DNA. This clonotype was sampled from a human donor in good health. Some clones in this sample may be carry-over from other donors' samples. CDR3 residues: CALGSDRSYNEQFF.